One and the same sample provided the 17 T cell receptor beta chains below, sequenced in a study of cytomegalovirus exposure and HLA in healthy donors. Primers: 60 Vbeta forward and 13 Jbeta reverse. This table comes from immunoSEQ multiplex PCR, and its TCRdb copy is limited to in-frame clones, with some not included. The sample contains about 150,000 clones, roughly 63% of which appear only once. Sequenced: PBMCs. These receptors all come from a woman aged 60-75 years in good health and CMV-seropositive.

This sequence joins TRBV18 and TRBJ1-2; perhaps TRBD1 as D (6 bases). Germline V gene sequence: CDR1 KGHSH, CDR2 LQKENI. This CDR3 comprises 14 residues. Trimming stripped 5 bases from V and 0 bases from J, with 10 bases between. This CDR3 reads CASSARGTNYGYTF. The CDR3 DNA is TGTGCCAGCTCAGCCAGGGGTACTAACTATGGCTACACCTTC.

The J gene is TRBJ2-3, the V gene TRBV5-1, with 10 bases lining up with TRBD2. The J segment lost 2 bases and the V segment lost 7 bases, leaving 10 bases of the junction unmatched. In germline, CDR1 is SGHRS, CDR2 YFSETQ. The CDR3 is 16 amino acids. This CDR3 reads CASAPGLAKDTDTQYF. DNA of the CDR3: TGCGCCAGCGCACCGGGACTAGCGAAAGACACAGATACGCAGTATTTT.

V usage is TRBV19 and J usage is TRBJ2-7; possibly TRBD1 for D (5 bases). V lost 5 bases and J lost 3, with 11 bases in between. The CDR3 is made up of 13 amino acids. The germline V gene encodes CDR1 LNHDA and CDR2 SQIVND (reference sequence). CDR3 sequence reads: CASSSGHNYEQYF. CDR3 sequence (DNA): TGTGCCAGTAGTTCCGGACACAACTACGAGCAGTACTTC. The variable domain in full, with the rest retrieved from reference TRBV19 and TRBJ2-7, is DGGITQSPKYLFRKEGQNVTLSCEQNLNHDAMYWYRQDPGQGLRLIYYSQIVNDFQKGDIAEGYSVSREKKESFPLTVTSAQKNPTAFYLCASSSGHNYEQYFGPGTRLTVT.

This clone was seen more than once but under ten times. The chain links TRBV28 to TRBJ2-4; 8 bases agree with TRBD1. Trimming at V came to 2 bases and at J to 0 bases, leaving 9 bases not matched to a gene. The CDR3 has 18 residues. Per the germline V gene, CDR1 is MDHEN and CDR2 is SYDVKM. The CDR3 DNA sequence: TGTGCCAGCAGTTTAATGGGAGGACAGGGCGTAGCCAAAAACATTCAGTACTTC. This sequence encodes CASSLMGGQGVAKNIQYF.

V is TRBV28 and J is TRBJ1-5; D is undetermined. Between the trimmed V and J ends, which lost 11 bases and 3 bases, there was a span of 14 bases. The germline V gene encodes CDR1 MDHEN and CDR2 SYDVKM. The CDR3 totals 13 residues. The CDR3 nucleotides read TGTGCCTCCGGAGGGCAGAACAATCAGCCCCAGCATTTT. This codes for CASGGQNNQPQHF.

The rearrangement joins TRBV7-3 to TRBJ2-3; 10 bases agree with TRBD2. The V gene end was trimmed by 4 bases and the J gene end by 0 bases; junction bases not matched to a gene: 1. The CDR3 has 15 amino acids. CDR1 and CDR2 from the germline V gene are SGHTA and FQGTGA. In DNA form, the CDR3 reads TGTGCCAGCAGCTCGGGACTAGCGAGCACAGATACGCAGTATTTT. Its protein is CASSSGLASTDTQYF. The full variable domain, in which reference TRBV7-3 and TRBJ2-3 provide the parts outside the CDR3, is GAGVSQTPSNKVTEKGKYVELRCDPISGHTALYWYRQSLGQGPEFLIYFQGTGAADDSGLPNDRFFAVRPEGSVSTLKIQRTERGDSAVYLCASSSGLASTDTQYFGPGTRLTVL.

This chain connects TRBV5-1 to TRBJ2-7; D is uncertain. Per the germline V gene, CDR1 is SGHRS and CDR2 is YFSETQ. Deletions cut 0 bases from V and 3 bases from J, with 13 bases between. CDR3 size: 15 residues. This chain's CDR3 is CASSLATPPDYEQYF. The DNA for the CDR3 is TGCGCCAGCAGCTTGGCCACACCGCCTGACTACGAGCAGTACTTC.

This clone was seen only once. The rearrangement uses TRBV9 and TRBJ1-2; 10 bases fit TRBD1. Trimming took 3 bases from V and 8 from J; bases not matched to a gene: 10. This CDR3 has 15 amino acids. Germline CDR1 reads SGDLS; CDR2 reads YYNGEE. The CDR3 is CASSARTGQGEGYTF. CDR3 nucleotide sequence: TGTGCCAGCAGCGCCCGAACCGGACAGGGGGAAGGCTACACCTTC.

The CDR3 region has the DNA TGTGCCAGAAGGTCCCCCCTAGCGGGAGGCACAGATACGCAGTATTTT. It encodes CARRSPLAGGTDTQYF. The chain combines TRBV5-3 with TRBJ2-3, with 10 positions matching TRBD2. TRBV5-3 is an ORF for which the function is uncertain. There are 16 residues in the CDR3. V gave up 5 bases and J gave up 1 base; unmatched junction bases: 7.

The rearrangement links TRBV2 to TRBJ2-7, with TRBD2 identical over 10 bases. The length of the CDR3 is 14 residues. In germline, CDR1 is SNHLY, CDR2 FYNNEI. V lost 4 bases and J lost 6; bases outside the gene matches: 6. CDR3 protein: CASSASLAGVEQYF. The CDR3, as DNA: TGTGCCAGCAGTGCGTCCCTAGCGGGAGTCGAGCAGTACTTC. Supplemented by reference TRBV2 and TRBJ2-7, the full variable domain reads EPEVTQTPSHQVTQMGQEVILRCVPISNHLYFYWYRQILGQKVEFLVSFYNNEISEKSEIFDDQFSVERPDGSNFTLKIRSTKLEDSAMYFCASSASLAGVEQYFGPGTRLTVT.

A single count supports this clone. This CDR3 is also generated by other DNA sequences in the sample. The chain carries TRBV11-2 and TRBJ2-7; TRBD2 agrees at 7 bases. The CDR3 is 12 amino acids. Germline V gives CDR1 SGHAT, CDR2 FQNNGV. J gave up 6 bases and V 1 base, and 0 bases lay outside the gene matches. Here the CDR3 reads CASSLGGGEQYF. The CDR3, as DNA: TGTGCCAGCAGCTTAGGGGGGGGCGAGCAGTACTTC.

This clone has more than one count but fewer than ten. The rearrangement links TRBV7-2 to TRBJ1-2; 7 bases align to TRBD1. The CDR3 runs to 13 residues. Germline V gene data show CDR1 as SGHTA and CDR2 as FQGNSA. V gave up 8 bases and J gave up 4 bases; unmatched junction bases: 7. CDR3 protein: CASAGGGLYGYTF. The CDR3 DNA follows: TGTGCCAGCGCTGGAGGGGGCCTCTATGGCTACACCTTC.

The chain carries TRBV7-2 and TRBJ1-5; D is uncertain. The V end was cut by 3 bases, the J end by 5 bases, with 8 bases between. CDR3 length: 13 amino acids. CDR1 is SGHTA and CDR2 is FQGNSA in the germline V gene. CDR3 coding DNA: TGTGCCAGCAGCTTCCTAGATTATCAGCCCCAGCATTTT. Translation: CASSFLDYQPQHF.

The V gene is TRBV4-2, the J gene TRBJ1-2, with D perhaps matching TRBD1 (6 bases). The CDR3 spans 14 residues. Trimming shortened V by 0 bases and J by 5 bases, and 10 bases separated the two germline ends. Germline CDR1 is LGHNA and CDR2 is YNFKEQ. The CDR3 region is CASSQERQVYGYTF. DNA for the CDR3: TGTGCCAGCAGCCAAGAGAGACAGGTTTATGGCTACACCTTC.

This chain joins TRBV19 and TRBJ1-1, with 9 bases that match TRBD1. CDR3 length equals 13 residues. J lost 10 bases, V lost 10 bases, and 13 bases had no gene match. From germline, CDR1 is LNHDA and CDR2 SQIVND (reference sequence). CDR3 sequence reads: CATWDREGAGAFF. The CDR3 nucleotides are TGTGCCACCTGGGACAGGGAGGGGGCTGGAGCTTTCTTT.

This rearrangement joins TRBV15 to TRBJ2-5; 12 bases map to TRBD1. V trimming: 3 bases; J trimming: 7 bases; junction bases outside the gene matches: 12. Germline V lookup: CDR1 LNHNV, CDR2 YYDKDF (reference sequence). The CDR3 is made up of 17 amino acids. CDR3 sequence reads: CATSRGGQGARAGTQYF. CDR3 nucleotide sequence: TGTGCCACCAGCAGGGGGGGACAGGGGGCGCGAGCAGGGACCCAGTACTTC.

The rearrangement joins TRBV18 to TRBJ2-7; 7 bases are a match to TRBD2. J lost 0 bases, V lost 3 bases, and 5 bases had no gene match. This CDR3 comprises 15 residues. The V gene's germline CDR1 is KGHSH and CDR2 LQKENI. The CDR3 nucleotides read TGTGCCAGCTCACCCAAAGCGGGAACCTCCTACGAGCAGTACTTC. Its protein product is CASSPKAGTSYEQYF.